One and the same sample provided the 23 T cell receptor beta chains below, sequenced in a study of cytomegalovirus exposure and HLA in healthy donors. This PCR relied on a set of 60 Vbeta primers and 13 Jbeta primers. Repertoires were generated with immunoSEQ multiplex PCR, while TCRdb's copy carries only in-frame clones and drops some. This sample has over 200,000 clones, with 70% to 90% found just once. Sequencing used PBMCs. The receptors come from a human donor in good health.

The rearrangement links TRBV12-5 to TRBJ2-2, with D unresolved. This CDR3 is 14 amino acids long. Germline V CDR1 and CDR2: LGHNT, FRNRAP. V was pared by 4 bases and J by 5 bases, with 11 bases between. CDR3 nucleotide sequence: TGTGCTAGTGGTTCACCGGAGAAGACCGGGGAGCTGTTTTTT. As protein: CASGSPEKTGELFF.

The V call is TRBV7-3, the J call TRBJ2-7; 8 nucleotides agree with TRBD2. The J call is uncertain, as TRBJ2-5 better fits the DNA end. CDR1 and CDR2 from the germline V gene are SGHTA and FQGTGA. The CDR3 loop spans 16 amino acids. The CDR3 bases are TGTGCCAGCAGCTTAACGTCGGGCGGGGGGCGAGAGACCCAGTACTTC. It specifies CASSLTSGGGRETQYF.

The V and J genes are TRBV27 and TRBJ2-3, with 9 bases fitting TRBD2. Germline trimming cut 3 bases from V and 2 bases from J; bases unmatched to any gene: 3. Germline V gene sequence: CDR1 MNHEY, CDR2 SMNVEV (reference sequence). The CDR3 loop spans 15 amino acids. CDR3 in DNA: TGTGCCAGCAGTTTGGGCGGGAGGGTCACAGATACGCAGTATTTT. Encoded protein: CASSLGGRVTDTQYF.

In this sample, this clone turned up once. This chain connects TRBV6-5 to TRBJ1-2; no firm D call. CDR1 is MNHEY, CDR2 SVGAGI, per germline. This CDR3 contains 14 residues. V dropped 5 bases and J dropped 5 bases, with 15 bases sitting between them. The CDR3: CASSPLRGYYGYTF. DNA of the CDR3: TGTGCCAGCAGTCCCCTCCGCGGCTATTATGGCTACACCTTC.

V gene TRBV30 combines with J gene TRBJ2-7; 9 bases fit TRBD1. The CDR3 spans 12 residues. The germline V gene has CDR1 GTSNPN and CDR2 SVGIG (reference sequence). V lost 5 bases, J lost 3 bases, and 2 bases stayed unmatched. The CDR3 DNA follows: TGTGCCTGGGGACAGGGGATCTACGAGCAGTACTTC. This translates into CAWGQGIYEQYF.

This clone was seen just once. The V and J genes are TRBV5-1 and TRBJ2-5, with TRBD2 identical over 8 bases. The junction had 9 bases not matched to a gene; V was cut back by 7 bases and J by 4 bases. The CDR3 runs to 14 residues. Germline V gene sequence: CDR1 SGHRS, CDR2 YFSETQ. CDR3 sequence (DNA): TGCGCCAGCTCCCCGGAAGCGGGAGTAGAGACCCAGTACTTC. This translates into CASSPEAGVETQYF.

This chain links TRBV6-5 with TRBJ2-7; 9 bases map to TRBD2. The CDR3 totals 15 residues. Germline V CDR1 and CDR2: MNHEY, SVGAGI. J gave up 2 bases and V 4 bases, and 6 bases lay outside the gene matches. Written as DNA, the CDR3 is TGTGCCAGCAGTTTAATAGCGGGAGATCCCTACGAGCAGTACTTC. Translated, it gives CASSLIAGDPYEQYF.

This clone turned up a few times. The rearrangement uses TRBV5-1 and TRBJ2-3; 12 bases align to TRBD2. The germline V gene has CDR1 SGHRS and CDR2 YFSETQ. The length of the CDR3 is 20 residues. V dropped 4 bases and J dropped 2; count of bases not matched to a gene: 17. The CDR3 protein is CASSIRDRAGTSGPTDTQYF. For the CDR3, the DNA is TGCGCCAGCAGCATCCGGGACAGGGCCGGGACTAGCGGGCCCACAGATACGCAGTATTTT.

The chain combines TRBV11-3 with TRBJ2-5; maybe TRBD2 (6 bases). From germline, CDR1 is SGHNT and CDR2 YENEEA. The CDR3 spans 13 residues. The V end was cut by 1 base, the J end by 13 bases, with 16 bases between. The CDR3 nucleotides read TGTGCCAGCAGCTTAGGACTAGAATCACGTCCGTACTTC. This sequence encodes CASSLGLESRPYF.

This clone came up once. The V gene is TRBV6-5, the J gene TRBJ1-5, with 9 bases identical to TRBD1. The J segment lost 6 bases and the V segment lost 5 bases, leaving 5 bases of the junction unmatched. The CDR3 runs to 14 residues. Germline V gives CDR1 MNHEY, CDR2 SVGAGI. CDR3 residues: CASSEGQGLQPQHF. CDR3 coding DNA: TGTGCCAGCAGTGAGGGACAGGGCCTTCAGCCCCAGCATTTT.

This chain connects TRBV29-1 to TRBJ1-2, with 8 bases aligning to TRBD1. The CDR3 has 12 amino acids. Germline V CDR1 and CDR2: SQVTM, ANQGSEA. Trimming at V came to 7 bases and at J to 4 bases, leaving 5 bases not matched to a gene. This CDR3 is CSADRESYGYTF. DNA for the CDR3: TGCAGCGCGGACAGGGAAAGCTATGGCTACACCTTC.

V usage is TRBV5-1 and J usage is TRBJ2-3, with a weak D call TRBD2 (6 bases). The V and J ends lost 4 bases and 4 bases respectively, with 13 bases between them. There are 14 residues in the CDR3. CDR1 and CDR2 (germline): SGHRS, YFSETQ. Here the CDR3 DNA reads TGCGCCAGCAGCGCACGGGAGTACCCAGATACGCAGTATTTT. Its translation: CASSAREYPDTQYF.

With respect to this clone: Distinct nucleotide sequences in the sample also encode this CDR3. V gene TRBV6-5 combines with J gene TRBJ2-7, with D possibly matching TRBD1 (7 bases). V lost 6 bases to trimming and J lost 5 bases, with 20 bases between them. Germline CDR1 and CDR2: MNHEY and SVGAGI. There are 15 residues in the CDR3. The DNA of the CDR3 is TGTGCCAGCAGCCTCAGGGGGAGGCTCGGGGACGAGCAGTACTTC. This sequence encodes CASSLRGRLGDEQYF.

This clone was observed once. The chain couples TRBV27 to TRBJ1-2; the match to TRBD1 covers 10 bases. The germline V gene encodes CDR1 MNHEY and CDR2 SMNVEV (reference sequence). The CDR3 consists of 15 residues. V shed 4 bases and J 3 bases; nucleotides not matched to a gene: 5. DNA of the CDR3: TGTGCCAGCAGTTGGGGGACAGGGGTACACTATGGCTACACCTTC. It specifies CASSWGTGVHYGYTF.

V gene TRBV19 combines with J gene TRBJ2-3, with D unclear. Trimming stripped 5 bases from V and 2 bases from J, with 14 bases between. CDR3 length equals 15 residues. Germline V CDR1 and CDR2: LNHDA, SQIVND (reference sequence). The DNA of the CDR3 is TGTGCCAGTAGTCTCCGCCCAAGCCCCACAGATACGCAGTATTTT. Translated, it gives CASSLRPSPTDTQYF. Full variable domain (rest looked up from reference TRBV19 and TRBJ2-3): DGGITQSPKYLFRKEGQNVTLSCEQNLNHDAMYWYRQDPGQGLRLIYYSQIVNDFQKGDIAEGYSVSREKKESFPLTVTSAQKNPTAFYLCASSLRPSPTDTQYFGPGTRLTVL.

The chain couples TRBV19 to TRBJ2-7, with TRBD1 identical over 7 bases. V shed 8 bases and J 2 bases; nucleotides not matched to a gene: 3. The germline V gene has CDR1 LNHDA and CDR2 SQIVND (reference sequence). This CDR3 is 12 amino acids long. CDR3 DNA sequence: TGTGCCAGTTCGGGACAGCCCTACGAGCAGTACTTC. Translation: CASSGQPYEQYF.

The chain recombines TRBV2 with TRBJ1-4; D perhaps matches TRBD1 (5 bases). The germline CDR1 and CDR2 sequences are SNHLY and FYNNEI. Deletions cut 6 bases from V and 4 bases from J, with 12 bases between. The CDR3 contains 14 residues. In nucleotides, the CDR3 is TGTGCCAGCAGAAGGACATTAATTAATGAAAAACTGTTTTTT. Its protein is CASRRTLINEKLFF. The full variable domain, its missing parts supplied by reference TRBV2 and TRBJ1-4, is EPEVTQTPSHQVTQMGQEVILRCVPISNHLYFYWYRQILGQKVEFLVSFYNNEISEKSEIFDDQFSVERPDGSNFTLKIRSTKLEDSAMYFCASRRTLINEKLFFGSGTQLSVL.

V gene TRBV12-5 combines with J gene TRBJ2-7, with 7 bases identical to TRBD2. The V gene's germline CDR1 is LGHNT and CDR2 FRNRAP. The J segment lost 2 bases and the V segment lost 6 bases, leaving 10 bases of the junction unmatched. The CDR3 is made up of 15 amino acids. CDR3 DNA sequence: TGTGCTAGTGGAGGGGAGGGGACCTTACCCTACGAGCAGTACTTC. It yields the protein CASGGEGTLPYEQYF.

Remarks on this clone: A read error may produce the germline difference seen at one junction end. This chain links TRBV7-9 with TRBJ1-4; D not certain. The CDR3 spans 15 residues. Germline V gene sequence: CDR1 SEHNR, CDR2 FQNEAQ (reference sequence). As DNA, the CDR3 is TGTTCCAGCAGCTTATTGGAGGGCCGTAATGAAAAACTGTTTTTT. This codes for CSSSLLEGRNEKLFF.

This clone occurred once. The CDR3: CASSPTSGRAEDTGELFF. CDR3 coding DNA: TGTGCCAGCAGCCCAACTAGCGGGAGGGCCGAGGACACCGGGGAGCTGTTTTTT. The chain uses TRBV11-3 and TRBJ2-2; 13 nucleotides agree with TRBD2. Germline assignment: CDR1 SGHNT and CDR2 YENEEA. V dropped 5 bases and J dropped 3; count of bases not matched to a gene: 9. The CDR3 extends over 18 amino acids.

The chain joins TRBV27 to TRBJ1-2, with 9 positions matching TRBD1. The ends lost 2 bases at V and 4 bases at J; junction bases unmatched: 5. This CDR3 is 15 amino acids long. Germline CDR1 MNHEY, CDR2 SMNVEV (reference sequence). This CDR3 reads CASSLMTGGLYGYTF. The CDR3 DNA reads TGTGCCAGCAGTTTAATGACAGGGGGTCTCTATGGCTACACCTTC.

The rearrangement uses TRBV15 and TRBJ2-2; the match to TRBD1 covers 8 bases. This CDR3 is 17 amino acids long. Germline V gene data show CDR1 as LNHNV and CDR2 as YYDKDF (reference sequence). J gave up 5 bases and V 4 bases, and 12 bases lay outside the gene matches. Here the CDR3 reads CATSNPSGQGLTGELFF. In nucleotides, the CDR3 is TGTGCCACCAGCAACCCGAGCGGACAGGGTTTGACCGGGGAGCTGTTTTTT.

The V call is TRBV29-1, the J call TRBJ2-5; 11 bases match TRBD2. This CDR3 is 14 amino acids long. J gave up 4 bases and V 7 bases, and 8 bases lay outside the gene matches. Per germline, CDR1 SQVTM and CDR2 ANQGSEA. The CDR3 region is CSATTSGILETQYF. The DNA of the CDR3 is TGCAGCGCAACGACTAGCGGGATTTTAGAGACCCAGTACTTC.